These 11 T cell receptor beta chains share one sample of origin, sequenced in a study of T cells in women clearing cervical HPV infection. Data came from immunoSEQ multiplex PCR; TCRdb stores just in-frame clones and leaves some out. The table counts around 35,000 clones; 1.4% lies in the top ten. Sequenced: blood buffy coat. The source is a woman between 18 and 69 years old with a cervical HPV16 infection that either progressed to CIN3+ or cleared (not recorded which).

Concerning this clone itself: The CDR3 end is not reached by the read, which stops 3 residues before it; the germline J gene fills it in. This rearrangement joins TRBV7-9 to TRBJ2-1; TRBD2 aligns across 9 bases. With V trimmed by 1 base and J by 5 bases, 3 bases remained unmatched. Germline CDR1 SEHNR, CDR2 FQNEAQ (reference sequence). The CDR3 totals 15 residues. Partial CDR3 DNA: TGTGCCAGCAGCTTAGTTGGACTAGCGAACAATGAG. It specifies CASSLVGLANNE. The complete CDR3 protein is CASSLVGLANNEQFF.

CDR3: CASSLVGTGGYEQYF. CDR3 bases read: TGTGCCAGCAGCTTAGTCGGGACAGGGGGCTACGAG. This chain connects TRBV7-9 to TRBJ2-7; TRBD1 agrees at 11 bases. The CDR3 end lies 3 residues beyond the end of the read and is filled in from the germline J gene. V shed 1 base, J shed 3 bases, and the junction held 2 bases outside the gene matches. The CDR3 is 15 amino acids. CDR1 is SEHNR, CDR2 FQNEAQ, per germline (reference sequence). The full variable domain, completed using reference TRBV7-9 and TRBJ2-7, is DTGVSQNPRHKITKRGQNVTFRCDPISEHNRLYWYRQTLGQGPEFLTYFQNEAQLEKSRLLSDRFSAERPKGSFSTLEIQRTEQGDSAMYLCASSLVGTGGYEQYFGPGTRLTVT.

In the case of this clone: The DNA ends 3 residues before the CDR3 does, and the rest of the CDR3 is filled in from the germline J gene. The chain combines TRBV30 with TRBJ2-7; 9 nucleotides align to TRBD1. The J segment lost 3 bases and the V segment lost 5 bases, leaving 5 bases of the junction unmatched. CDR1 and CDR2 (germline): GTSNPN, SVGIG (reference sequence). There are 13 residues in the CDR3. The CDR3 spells CAWERDRDYEQYF. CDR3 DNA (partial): TGTGCCTGGGAAAGGGACAGGGACTACGAG. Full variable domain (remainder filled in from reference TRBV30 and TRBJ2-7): SQTIHQWPATLVQPVGSPLSLECTVEGTSNPNLYWYRQAAGRGLQLLFYSVGIGQISSEVPQNLSASRPQDRQFILSSKKLLLSDSGFYLCAWERDRDYEQYFGPGTRLTVT.

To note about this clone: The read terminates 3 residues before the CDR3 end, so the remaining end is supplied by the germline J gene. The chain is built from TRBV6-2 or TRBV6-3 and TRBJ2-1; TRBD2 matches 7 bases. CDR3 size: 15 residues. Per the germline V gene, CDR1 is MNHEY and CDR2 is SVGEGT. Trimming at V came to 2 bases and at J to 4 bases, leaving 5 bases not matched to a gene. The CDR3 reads CASSYRASGYNEQFF. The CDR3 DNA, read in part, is TGTGCCAGCAGTTACCGGGCTAGCGGATACAATGAG.

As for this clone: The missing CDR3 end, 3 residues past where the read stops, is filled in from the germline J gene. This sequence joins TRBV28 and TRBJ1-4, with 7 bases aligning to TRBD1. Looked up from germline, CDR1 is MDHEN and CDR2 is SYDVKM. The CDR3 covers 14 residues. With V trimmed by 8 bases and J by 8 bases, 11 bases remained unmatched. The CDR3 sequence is CASRETGRYEKLFF. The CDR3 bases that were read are TGTGCCAGCCGAGAGACAGGGAGATACGAAAAA.

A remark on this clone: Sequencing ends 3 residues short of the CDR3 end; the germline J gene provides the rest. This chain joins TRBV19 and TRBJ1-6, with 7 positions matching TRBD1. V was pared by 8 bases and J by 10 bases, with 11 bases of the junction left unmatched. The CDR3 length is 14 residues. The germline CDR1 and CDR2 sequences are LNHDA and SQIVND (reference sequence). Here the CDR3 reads CASSNRGEGSPLHF. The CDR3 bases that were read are TGTGCCAGTTCCAACAGGGGAGAGGGATCACCC.

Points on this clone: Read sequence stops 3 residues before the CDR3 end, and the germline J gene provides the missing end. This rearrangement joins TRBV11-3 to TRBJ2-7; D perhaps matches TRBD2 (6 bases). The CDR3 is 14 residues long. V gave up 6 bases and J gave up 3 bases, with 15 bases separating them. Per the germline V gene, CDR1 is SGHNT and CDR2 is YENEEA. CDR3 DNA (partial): TGTGCCAGCAGGCACCGGGACTGGGTCTACGAG. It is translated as CASRHRDWVYE. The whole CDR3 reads CASRHRDWVYEQYF.

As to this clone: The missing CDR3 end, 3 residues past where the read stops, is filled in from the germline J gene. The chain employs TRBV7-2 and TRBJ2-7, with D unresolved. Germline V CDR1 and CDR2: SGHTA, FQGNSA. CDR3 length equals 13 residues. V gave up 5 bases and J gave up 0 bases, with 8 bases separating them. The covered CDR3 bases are TGTGCCAGCAGCCCCCGCAGCTCCTACGAG. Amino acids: CASSPRSSYE. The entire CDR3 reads CASSPRSSYEQYF.

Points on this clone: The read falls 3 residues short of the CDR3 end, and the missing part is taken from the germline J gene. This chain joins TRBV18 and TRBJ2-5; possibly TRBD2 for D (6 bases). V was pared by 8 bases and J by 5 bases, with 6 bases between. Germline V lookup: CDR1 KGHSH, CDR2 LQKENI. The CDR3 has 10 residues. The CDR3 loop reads CASRGETQYF. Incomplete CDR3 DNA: TGTGCCAGCCGGGGGGAGACC.

The CDR3 loop reads CASSLAGTSEDTQYF. Incomplete CDR3 DNA: TGCGCCAGCAGCTTGGCCGGGACTAGCGAGGATACG. The chain employs TRBV5-1 and TRBJ2-3, with 10 bases lining up with TRBD2. With the read ending 3 residues before the CDR3 end, the germline J gene is used to fill in that end. This CDR3 has 15 residues. Trimming took 0 bases from V and 6 from J; bases not matched to a gene: 4. Germline V gene data show CDR1 as SGHRS and CDR2 as YFSETQ.

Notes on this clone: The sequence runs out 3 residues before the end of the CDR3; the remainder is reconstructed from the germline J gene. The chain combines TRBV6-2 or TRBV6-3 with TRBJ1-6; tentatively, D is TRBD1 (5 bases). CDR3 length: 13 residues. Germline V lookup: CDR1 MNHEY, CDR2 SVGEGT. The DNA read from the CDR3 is TGTGCCAGCAGTTCGGGCCCGGGGGGGCCC. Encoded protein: CASSSGPGGP. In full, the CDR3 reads CASSSGPGGPLHF.